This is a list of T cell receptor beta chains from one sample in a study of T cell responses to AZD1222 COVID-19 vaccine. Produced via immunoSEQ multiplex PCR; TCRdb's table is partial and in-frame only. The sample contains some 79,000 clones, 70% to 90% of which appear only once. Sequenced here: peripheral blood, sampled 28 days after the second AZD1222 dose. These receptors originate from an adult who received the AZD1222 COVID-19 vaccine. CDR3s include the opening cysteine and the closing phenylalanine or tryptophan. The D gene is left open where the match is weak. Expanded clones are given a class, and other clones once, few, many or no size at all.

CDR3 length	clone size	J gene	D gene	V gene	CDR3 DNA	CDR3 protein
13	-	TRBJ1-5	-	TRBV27	TGTGCCAGCAGTTTATCGGGCGGGCAGCCCCAGCATTTT	CASSLSGGQPQHF
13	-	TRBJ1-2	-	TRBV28	TGTGCCAGCAGTTACAGAGGGCCCTATGGCTACACCTTC	CASSYRGPYGYTF
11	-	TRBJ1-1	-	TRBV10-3	TGTGCCATCAGCAAGAACACTGAAGCTTTCTTT	CAISKNTEAFF
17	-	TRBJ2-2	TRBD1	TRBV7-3	TGTGCCAGCAGCGCCTCGACAGGGGGCGCGGTCACCGGGGAGCTGTTTTTT	CASSASTGGAVTGELFF
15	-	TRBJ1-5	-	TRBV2	TGTGCCAGCAGTGATGCAGGTTTGGGCAATCAGCCCCAGCATTTT	CASSDAGLGNQPQHF
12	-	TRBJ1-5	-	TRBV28	TGTGCCAGCAGCCCCCATGATCAGCCCCAGCATTTT	CASSPHDQPQHF
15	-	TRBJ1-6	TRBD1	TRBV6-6	TGTGCCAGCAGTTACCCGACAGGGGATAATTCACCCCTCCACTTT	CASSYPTGDNSPLHF
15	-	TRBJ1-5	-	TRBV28	TGTGCCAGCAGTTTCCTTGGGGGAACACATCAGCCCCAGCATTTT	CASSFLGGTHQPQHF
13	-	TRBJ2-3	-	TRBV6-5	TGTGCTAGCATAGCCCTAAGCACAGATACGCAGTATTTT	CASIALSTDTQYF
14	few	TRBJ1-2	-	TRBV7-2	TGTGCCAGCAGCTTAGGGGGTGGTTCGGGAGGCTACACCTTC	CASSLGGGSGGYTF
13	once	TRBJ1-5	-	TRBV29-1	TGCAGCGTTTGGGGCCAGGGGAATCAGCCCCAGCATTTT	CSVWGQGNQPQHF
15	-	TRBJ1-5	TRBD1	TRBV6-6	TGTGCCAGCAGCATAACAGGGGGGAGCAATCAGCCCCAGCATTTT	CASSITGGSNQPQHF
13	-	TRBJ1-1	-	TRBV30	TGTGCCTGGACGCGGGCCTCAAACACTGAAGCTTTCTTT	CAWTRASNTEAFF
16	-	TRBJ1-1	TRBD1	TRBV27	TGTGCCAGCAGTTTATCGTACAGGGGACCGAACACTGAAGCTTTCTTT	CASSLSYRGPNTEAFF
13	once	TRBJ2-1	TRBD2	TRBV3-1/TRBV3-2	TGTGCCAGCAAGGCGGGGGTTTACAATGAGCAGTTCTTC	CASKAGVYNEQFF
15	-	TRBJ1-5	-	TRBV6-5	TGTGCCAGCAGTTCCGCGGGAGGAGCTAATCAGCCCCAGCATTTT	CASSSAGGANQPQHF
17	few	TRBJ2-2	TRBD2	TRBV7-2	TGTGCCAGCAGCTCAGACTCTAGCGGGGGGAACACCGGGGAGCTGTTTTTT	CASSSDSSGGNTGELFF
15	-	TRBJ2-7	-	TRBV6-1	TGTGCCAGCAGTCCCGACCCGGAATCTGCCCACGAGCAGTACTTC	CASSPDPESAHEQYF
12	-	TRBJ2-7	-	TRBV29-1	TGCAGCGTTGGGGCGGACCCCTACGAGCAGTACTTC	CSVGADPYEQYF
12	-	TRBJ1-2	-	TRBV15	TGTGCCACCACAGGGTCTGACTATGGCTACACCTTC	CATTGSDYGYTF
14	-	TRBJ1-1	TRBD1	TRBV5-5	TGTGCCAGCAGCTTGGAAGGCCTGACAGGGGGAGCTTTCTTT	CASSLEGLTGGAFF
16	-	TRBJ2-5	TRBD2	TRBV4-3	TGCGCCAGCAGCCCCCTAGCGGGAGGGCCGGTAGTGACCCAGTACTTC	CASSPLAGGPVVTQYF
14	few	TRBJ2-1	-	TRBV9	TGTGCCAGCAGCGTAGAGTTTGGTTCGGATGAGCAGTTCTTC	CASSVEFGSDEQFF
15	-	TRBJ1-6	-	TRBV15	TGTGCCACCAGCAGAGTGAAGAATGGGGGTTCACCCCTCCACTTT	CATSRVKNGGSPLHF
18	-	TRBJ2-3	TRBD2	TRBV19	TGTGCCAGTAGTTATAGGGTTCCTAGCGGGGGATCCACAGATACGCAGTATTTT	CASSYRVPSGGSTDTQYF
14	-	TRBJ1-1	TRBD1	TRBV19	TGTGCCAGTAGGCCCGACAGGGGGGTGGCTGAAGCTTTCTTT	CASRPDRGVAEAFF
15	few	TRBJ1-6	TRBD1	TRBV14	TGTGCCAGCAGCCCAAGGACAGGGGGTGGCTCACCCCTCCACTTT	CASSPRTGGGSPLHF
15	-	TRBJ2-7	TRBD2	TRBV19	TGTGCCAGTAGGATTTCGGGGGGGGAACCCTACGAGCAGTACTTC	CASRISGGEPYEQYF
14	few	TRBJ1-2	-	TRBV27	TGTGCCAGCAGTTTATCGAGGCGAAACTATGGCTACACCTTC	CASSLSRRNYGYTF
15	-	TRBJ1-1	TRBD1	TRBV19	TGTGCCAGTAGTATGAGGCGACAGGGGGGTACTGAAGCTTTCTTT	CASSMRRQGGTEAFF
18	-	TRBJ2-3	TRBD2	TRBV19	TGTGCCAGTAGTATCGGGAGCGTAGCGGGGGGGAGCACAGATACGCAGTATTTT	CASSIGSVAGGSTDTQYF
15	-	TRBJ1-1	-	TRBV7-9	TGTGCCAGCAGCTTATCAGAAACAATGAACACTGAAGCTTTCTTT	CASSLSETMNTEAFF
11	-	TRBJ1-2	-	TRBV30	TGTGCCTGGAGAACCGAATTGGGCTACACCTTC	CAWRTELGYTF
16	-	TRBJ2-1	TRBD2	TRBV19	TGTGCCAGTAGTACCGAACTAGCGGGCTACTACAATGAGCAGTTCTTC	CASSTELAGYYNEQFF
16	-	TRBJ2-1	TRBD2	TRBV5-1	TGCGCCAGCAGCTTTTCTAGCGGGGACTCCTACAATGAGCAGTTCTTC	CASSFSSGDSYNEQFF
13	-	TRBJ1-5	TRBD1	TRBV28	TGTGCCAGCAGTGTCGGACAGGGCCAGCCCCAGCATTTT	CASSVGQGQPQHF
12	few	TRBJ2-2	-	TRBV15	TGTGCCACCAGTACCAACACCGGGGAGCTGTTTTTT	CATSTNTGELFF
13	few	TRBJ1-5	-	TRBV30	TGTGCCTGGAGTTGGGGGGATACGCAGCCCCAGCATTTT	CAWSWGDTQPQHF
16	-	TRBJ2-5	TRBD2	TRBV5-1	TGCGCCAGCAGCTTGGGGGTAGCGGGAGACGGCGAGACCCAGTACTTC	CASSLGVAGDGETQYF
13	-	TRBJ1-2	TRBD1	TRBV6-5	TGTGCCAGCGATCCCAGACAGGGGGTAGGCTACACCTTC	CASDPRQGVGYTF
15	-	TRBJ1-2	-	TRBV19	TGTGCCAGTAGTACAATAACAGGAGCTAACTATGGCTACACCTTC	CASSTITGANYGYTF
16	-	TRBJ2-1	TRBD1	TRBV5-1	TGCGCCAGCAGCAGAGGCCAGGACAGGGGGGACAATGAGCAGTTCTTC	CASSRGQDRGDNEQFF